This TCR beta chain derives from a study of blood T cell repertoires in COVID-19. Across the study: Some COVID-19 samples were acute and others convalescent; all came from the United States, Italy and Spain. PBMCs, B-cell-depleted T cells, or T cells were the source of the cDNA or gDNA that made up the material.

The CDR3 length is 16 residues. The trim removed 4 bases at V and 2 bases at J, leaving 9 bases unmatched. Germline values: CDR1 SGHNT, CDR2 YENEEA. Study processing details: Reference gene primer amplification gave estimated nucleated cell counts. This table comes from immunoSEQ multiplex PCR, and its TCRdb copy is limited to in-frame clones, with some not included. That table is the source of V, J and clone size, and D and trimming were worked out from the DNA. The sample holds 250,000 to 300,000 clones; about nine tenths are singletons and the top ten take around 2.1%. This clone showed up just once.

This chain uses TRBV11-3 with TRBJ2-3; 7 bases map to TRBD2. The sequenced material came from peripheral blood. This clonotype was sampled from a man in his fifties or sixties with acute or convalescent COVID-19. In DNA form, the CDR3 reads TGTGCCAGCAGCTCCGGGGGGAGCGGGATCACAGATACGCAGTATTTT. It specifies CASSSGGSGITDTQYF.